One and the same sample provided the 20 T cell receptor beta chains below, sequenced in a study of CD8+CD57+ T cells in acquired aplastic anemia. Sequencing was done on patients that had shown CD8+CD57+ cell expansion by flow cytometry. TCR beta VDJ and CDR3 profiles were obtained from a genomic DNA template. TCRdb passed the reads through MiXCR, listing each CDR3 protein once. The sample lists under 200,000 distinct CDR3 sequences, around 47% occurring once. Sequenced material: sorted CD4+, CD8+, or CD8+CD57+ T cells (not recorded which) from PBMCs. The receptors here all came from a human donor with aplastic anemia.

The chain couples TRBV9 to TRBJ1-6, with no clear D. The germline V gene has CDR1 SGDLS and CDR2 YYNGEE. The CDR3 is made up of 14 amino acids. With 4 bases removed from V and 8 bases from J, the gap between germline ends came to 13 bases. In DNA form, the CDR3 reads TGTGCCAGCAGCACAACCGACACAGATTCACCCCTCCACTTT. Amino acid sequence: CASSTTDTDSPLHF. Variable domain in full (rest from reference TRBV9 and TRBJ1-6): DSGVTQTPKHLITATGQRVTLRCSPRSGDLSVYWYQQSLDQGLQFLIQYYNGEERAKGNILERFSAQQFPDLHSELNLSSLELGDSALYFCASSTTDTDSPLHFGNGTRLTVT.

The chain combines TRBV7-3 with TRBJ2-3; 8 bases line up with TRBD1. There are 15 residues in the CDR3. Trimming at V came to 3 bases and at J to 3 bases, leaving 5 bases not matched to a gene. CDR1 and CDR2 from the germline V gene are SGHTA and FQGTGA. The CDR3 protein is CASSLSRGQTDTQYF. CDR3 DNA sequence: TGTGCCAGCAGCTTGTCCAGGGGGCAAACAGATACGCAGTATTTT.

The sample holds many counts of this clonotype. The rearrangement joins TRBV7-2 to TRBJ1-1, with D perhaps TRBD1 (6 bases). Trimming stripped 4 bases from V and 4 bases from J, with 10 bases between. The CDR3 covers 13 residues. CDR1 is SGHTA and CDR2 is FQGNSA in the germline V gene. The CDR3 spells CASSSYRVTEAFF. The CDR3 nucleotides are TGTGCCAGCAGCTCCTACAGGGTCACTGAAGCTTTCTTT.

The J gene is TRBJ1-4, the V gene TRBV20-1, with D hard to call. The CDR3 runs to 16 residues. V lost 3 bases, J lost 0 bases, and 14 bases lay in between. Germline assignment: CDR1 DFQATT and CDR2 SNEGSKA (reference sequence). CDR3 amino acids: CSARLTLGATNEKLFF. In DNA, the CDR3 is TGCAGTGCTAGGCTCACGTTGGGTGCAACTAATGAAAAACTGTTTTTT.

This clonotype was seen many times. The rearrangement joins TRBV20-1 to TRBJ2-1; TRBD2 matches at 10 bases. The CDR3 is made up of 14 amino acids. The V and J ends lost 6 bases and 7 bases, in that order; junction bases with no gene match: 9. Germline V gene data show CDR1 as DFQATT and CDR2 as SNEGSKA (reference sequence). The CDR3 bases are TGCAGTGCATATCGGGGTAGCGGGAGGAATGAGCAGTTCTTC. It encodes CSAYRGSGRNEQFF.

In this sample, this clonotype turned up many times. This chain uses TRBV29-1 with TRBJ2-5; D perhaps matches TRBD1 (5 bases). The germline CDR1 and CDR2 sequences are SQVTM and ANQGSEA. With 3 bases removed from V and 4 bases from J, the gap between germline ends came to 12 bases. There are 13 residues in the CDR3. The CDR3 here is CSVEAAGIETQYF. The CDR3 nucleotides read TGCAGCGTTGAGGCGGCAGGGATAGAGACCCAGTACTTC.

The chain carries TRBV10-3 and TRBJ2-3; 9 positions match TRBD2. Per germline, CDR1 ENHRY and CDR2 SYGVKD. J gave up 4 bases and V 3 bases, and 20 bases lay outside the gene matches. The CDR3 has 20 residues. The CDR3, as DNA: TGTGCCATCAGTGAAGTCTCAAGGGGCAGCGGGGGGCACCGGGCAGATACGCAGTATTTT. This codes for CAISEVSRGSGGHRADTQYF.

The rearrangement links TRBV27 to TRBJ1-5; weak D call: TRBD1 (5 bases). Germline-derived CDR1 and CDR2 are MNHEY and SMNVEV (reference sequence). The V and J ends lost 2 bases and 4 bases respectively, with 12 bases between them. This CDR3 has 15 amino acids. CDR3 nucleotides: TGTGCCAGCAGTTTAACGACAGTACCTAATCAGCCCCAGCATTTT. Encoded protein: CASSLTTVPNQPQHF.

This clonotype was detected many times. V usage is TRBV5-1 and J usage is TRBJ1-1, with D perhaps TRBD1 (5 bases). The length of the CDR3 is 16 residues. Germline CDR1 SGHRS, CDR2 YFSETQ. Trimming took off 1 base at V and 1 base at J, with 14 bases between the two ends. CDR3 protein: CASSLKQGVQNTEAFF. The CDR3 DNA reads as TGCGCCAGCAGCTTGAAGCAGGGAGTACAGAACACTGAAGCTTTCTTT.

In its sample, this clonotype was seen once. In this CDR3 the conserved last residue, phenylalanine or tryptophan, is missing, so a read error is likely. The chain joins TRBV20-1 to TRBJ2-7; 7 bases match TRBD2. Germline assignment: CDR1 DFQATT and CDR2 SNEGSKA (reference sequence). This CDR3 region has 13 residues. The CDR3 loop reads CSVGGGITYKQYS. The CDR3 DNA reads as TGCAGTGTTGGGGGAGGGATCACCTACAAGCAGTACTCC.

This clonotype was counted ten times or more. V and J are TRBV5-5 and TRBJ1-2; D unclear. CDR3 length: 14 residues. Trimming pared 1 base from V and 4 bases from J, leaving 11 bases between. Germline CDR1 is SGHKS and CDR2 is YYEKEE (reference sequence). CDR3 loop: CASSLITGRYGYTF. Written as DNA, the CDR3 is TGTGCCAGCAGCTTGATTACCGGGCGCTATGGCTACACCTTC.

This clonotype was seen only a few times. A clone one base away is much larger, so this may be a read error. V usage is TRBV2 and J usage is TRBJ2-7, with D perhaps matching TRBD1 or TRBD2 (6 bases each). Germline V lookup: CDR1 SNHLY, CDR2 FYNNEI. The CDR3 loop spans 19 amino acids. With 5 bases removed from V and 1 base from J, the gap between germline ends came to 27 bases. CDR3 amino acids: CASSPLRILTGARSYEQYF. Here the CDR3 DNA reads TGTGCCAGCAGTCCGCTAAGGATTCTTACGGGGGCAAGATCCTACGAGCAGTACTTC.

This clonotype was counted between two and nine times. The V and J genes are TRBV15 and TRBJ1-1, with 7 bases matching TRBD1. In germline, CDR1 is LNHNV, CDR2 YYDKDF (reference sequence). V lost 0 bases, J lost 7 bases, and 5 bases stayed unmatched. The CDR3 runs to 14 residues. CDR3 bases: TGTGCCACCAGCAGAGATCCGGGACAGATTGAAGCTTTCTTT. Translation gives CATSRDPGQIEAFF.

Ten or more counts support this clonotype. The chain carries TRBV6-1 and TRBJ2-7; 7 bases map to TRBD1. With V trimmed by 6 bases and J by 2 bases, 7 bases remained unmatched. The CDR3 totals 14 residues. Germline CDR1 is MNHNS and CDR2 is SASEGT. The CDR3 sequence: CASRKTGQTYEQYF. For the CDR3, the DNA is TGTGCCAGCAGGAAGACAGGGCAAACCTACGAGCAGTACTTC.

In regard to this clonotype: A single base separates this from a much larger clone, so it may be a read error. V is TRBV4-3 and J is TRBJ2-5; maybe TRBD2 (7 bases). The CDR3 totals 15 residues. CDR1 is LGHNA and CDR2 is YSLEER in the germline V gene. The V end lost 0 bases, the J end lost 4 bases, and 12 bases lay between the germline ends. CDR3 residues: CASSQDRGGGETQYF. CDR3 in DNA: TGCGCCAGCAGCCAAGATAGGGGGGGGGGAGAGACCCAGTACTTC.

Of note for this clonotype: At one end, the junction sequence differs from germline, possibly due to a read error. This sequence joins TRBV7-9 and TRBJ1-1; tentative D call: TRBD1 (5 bases). The CDR3 runs to 14 residues. Per the germline V gene, CDR1 is SEHNR and CDR2 is FQNEAQ (reference sequence). CDR3 protein: CASSLGGLNAEAFF. DNA for the CDR3: TGTGCCAGCAGCTTAGGGGGCTTGAACGCTGAAGCTTTCTTT.

The V and J genes are TRBV5-1 and TRBJ2-3; D call uncertain. CDR1 and CDR2 (germline): SGHRS, YFSETQ. This CDR3 is 14 amino acids long. V lost 0 bases to trimming and J lost 4 bases, with 9 bases between them. Here the CDR3 reads CASSLDGSADTQYF. The CDR3 DNA follows: TGCGCCAGCAGCTTGGACGGAAGCGCAGATACGCAGTATTTT. Variable domain in full (rest from reference TRBV5-1 and TRBJ2-3): KAGVTQTPRYLIKTRGQQVTLSCSPISGHRSVSWYQQTPGQGLQFLFEYFSETQRNKGNFPGRFSGRQFSNSRSEMNVSTLELGDSALYLCASSLDGSADTQYFGPGTRLTVL.

This clonotype was recorded many times. The CDR3 nucleotides are TGTGCCAGCAGGGATACAGGGTCTATTGGCACTGAAGCTTTCTTT. This codes for CASRDTGSIGTEAFF. The V call is TRBV2, the J call TRBJ1-1; D is possibly TRBD1 (6 bases). Trimming removed 6 bases from V and 4 bases from J, with 18 bases in between. The CDR3 has 15 residues. Germline V lookup: CDR1 SNHLY, CDR2 FYNNEI.

The J gene is TRBJ2-5, the V gene TRBV20-1; 11 bases align to TRBD2. This CDR3 comprises 19 residues. The V gene's germline CDR1 is DFQATT and CDR2 SNEGSKA (reference sequence). V shed 0 bases, J shed 0 bases, and the junction held 12 bases outside the gene matches. CDR3 region: CSARDQRLAGGFYQETQYF. The CDR3, as DNA: TGCAGTGCTAGAGATCAGAGATTAGCGGGGGGGTTCTACCAAGAGACCCAGTACTTC.

This clonotype was seen ten or more times. This rearrangement joins TRBV20-1 to TRBJ1-4; D call uncertain. The CDR3 consists of 13 residues. Trimming left V 0 bases short and J 7 bases short, with 9 bases between. CDR1 and CDR2 from the germline V gene are DFQATT and SNEGSKA (reference sequence). The CDR3 is CSARESSSEKLFF. CDR3 nucleotide sequence: TGCAGTGCTAGAGAGTCTAGCAGTGAAAAACTGTTTTTT.